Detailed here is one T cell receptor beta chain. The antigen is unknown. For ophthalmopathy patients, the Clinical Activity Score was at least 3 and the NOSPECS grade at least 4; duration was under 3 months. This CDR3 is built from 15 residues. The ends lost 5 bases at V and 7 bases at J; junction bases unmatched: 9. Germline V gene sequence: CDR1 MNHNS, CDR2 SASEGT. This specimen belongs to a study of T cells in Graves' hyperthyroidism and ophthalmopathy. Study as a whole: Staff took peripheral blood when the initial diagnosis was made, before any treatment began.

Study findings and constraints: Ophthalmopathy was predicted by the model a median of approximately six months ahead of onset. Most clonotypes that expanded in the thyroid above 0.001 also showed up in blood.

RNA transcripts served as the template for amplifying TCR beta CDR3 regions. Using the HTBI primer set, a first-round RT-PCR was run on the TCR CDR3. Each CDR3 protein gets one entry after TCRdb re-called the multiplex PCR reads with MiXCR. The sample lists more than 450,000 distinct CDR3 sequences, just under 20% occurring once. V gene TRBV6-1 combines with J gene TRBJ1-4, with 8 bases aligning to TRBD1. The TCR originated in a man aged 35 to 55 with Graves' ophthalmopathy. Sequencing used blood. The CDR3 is CASSPTGGRSEKLFF. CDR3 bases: TGTGCCAGCAGTCCTACAGGGGGGCGTAGTGAAAAACTGTTTTTT.